A single sample is the source of the 10 T cell receptor beta chains below, sequenced in a study of a mutant IDH1 vaccine in newly diagnosed glioma (dated by TCRdb to about 2021). Their antigens are not known. Libraries were made using the immunoSEQ multiplex PCR assay. Imported from immuneACCESS, the table was reduced by TCRdb to in-frame sequences with V and J called. These copies leave out some clones; in studies compared against another copy, an unresolved V gene accounts for under half, and the cause of the remainder is not known. The sample table shows approximately 41,000 clones, and around 93% are seen once. The ten largest clones capture 3% to 4.5% of the sample. In the paper's terms, the time point label means: week 23, last vaccination. A 20-mer mutant IDH1 peptide at 300 micrograms in Montanide made up each vaccine dose, which was injected subcutaneously together with topical imiquimod.

This specimen was PBMCs, taken from a glioma patient whose treatment included an IDH1 peptide vaccine. The receptors were gathered from a man between 50 and 59 years old with glioma.

In this sample, this clone turned up once. The chain couples TRBV30 to TRBJ1-1; 8 nucleotides agree with TRBD1. Germline CDR1 reads GTSNPN; CDR2 reads SVGIG (reference sequence). This CDR3 spans 14 amino acids. Germline trimming cut 4 bases from V and 1 base from J; bases unmatched to any gene: 5. This CDR3 is CAWKGDRRNTEAFF. The CDR3 bases are TGTGCCTGGAAGGGGGACAGGAGGAACACTGAAGCTTTCTTT.

J is TRBJ2-2 and V is TRBV6-6; D is perhaps TRBD2 (5 bases). Germline V gives CDR1 MNHNY, CDR2 SVGAGI (reference sequence). The CDR3 contains 13 residues. V was pared by 2 bases and J by 6 bases, with 7 bases between. CDR3 loop: CASSYVRAGELFF. CDR3 bases: TGTGCCAGCAGTTACGTGAGGGCCGGGGAGCTGTTTTTT.

This clone has a single count. The chain carries TRBV27 and TRBJ2-2; no clear D. CDR3 length: 14 residues. Germline V gene sequence: CDR1 MNHEY, CDR2 SMNVEV (reference sequence). The V end was cut by 10 bases, the J end by 3 bases, with 15 bases between. Written as DNA, the CDR3 is TGTGCCAACCCACCTAAGGGCCACACCGGGGAGCTGTTTTTT. Its translation is CANPPKGHTGELFF.

This clone came up once. The rearrangement uses TRBV9 and TRBJ1-2, with D possibly being TRBD1 (5 bases). Germline CDR1 reads SGDLS; CDR2 reads YYNGEE. The V end was cut by 4 bases, the J end by 4 bases, with 20 bases between. The CDR3 runs 16 residues. The CDR3 region is CASSPSGGVALYGYTF. In nucleotides, the CDR3 is TGTGCCAGCAGCCCAAGTGGGGGTGTGGCCCTCTATGGCTACACCTTC.

The genes are TRBV4-2 and TRBJ1-2, with 7 bases identical to TRBD1. Germline CDR1 is LGHNA and CDR2 is YNFKEQ. The J segment lost 3 bases and the V segment lost 4 bases, leaving 5 bases of the junction unmatched. The CDR3 has 14 amino acids. The CDR3 loop reads CASSLSDRDYGYTF. The CDR3 bases are TGTGCCAGCAGCCTCTCAGACAGGGACTATGGCTACACCTTC.

The chain uses TRBV10-3 and TRBJ2-2; the match to TRBD2 covers 9 bases. V dropped 0 bases and J dropped 1; count of bases not matched to a gene: 9. Germline CDR1 is ENHRY and CDR2 is SYGVKD. This CDR3 has 19 residues. Here the CDR3 DNA reads TGTGCCATCAGTGAGTCGCAGATGCGGGAGGGCAAGAACACCGGGGAGCTGTTTTTT. Translating gives CAISESQMREGKNTGELFF.

The chain uses TRBV20-1 and TRBJ1-3; D not resolved. Germline V lookup: CDR1 DFQATT, CDR2 SNEGSKA (reference sequence). Deletions cut 6 bases from V and 3 bases from J, with 6 bases between. The CDR3 covers 11 residues. The CDR3 sequence is CSALLGNTIYF. The CDR3 DNA sequence: TGCAGTGCCCTGCTTGGAAACACCATATATTTT.

The V gene is TRBV4-3, the J gene TRBJ2-6, with D unclear. Trimming took 3 bases from V and 0 from J, leaving 12 bases between them. The CDR3 length is 17 residues. Germline values: CDR1 LGHNA, CDR2 YSLEER. The CDR3 region has the DNA TGCGCCAGCAGCCATGGTGCCGCGAGCTCTGGGGCCAACGTCCTGACTTTC. Translated, it gives CASSHGAASSGANVLTF.

The chain recombines TRBV2 with TRBJ1-1; TRBD1 is a possible D gene (6 bases). CDR1 is SNHLY and CDR2 is FYNNEI in the germline V gene. The CDR3 length is 14 residues. V shed 1 base and J shed 4 bases, with 10 bases lying between them. The CDR3 reads CASSEGGGFTEAFF. The CDR3 bases are TGTGCCAGCAGTGAAGGAGGGGGTTTCACTGAAGCTTTCTTT.

The chain carries TRBV27 and TRBJ2-7, with D uncertain. Trimming took 0 bases from V and 1 from J, leaving 4 bases between them. Germline lookup yields CDR1 MNHEY and CDR2 SMNVEV (reference sequence). The CDR3 covers 13 residues. The CDR3 region is CASSLSRSYEQYF. The DNA of the CDR3 is TGTGCCAGCAGTTTATCGCGTTCCTACGAGCAGTACTTC.